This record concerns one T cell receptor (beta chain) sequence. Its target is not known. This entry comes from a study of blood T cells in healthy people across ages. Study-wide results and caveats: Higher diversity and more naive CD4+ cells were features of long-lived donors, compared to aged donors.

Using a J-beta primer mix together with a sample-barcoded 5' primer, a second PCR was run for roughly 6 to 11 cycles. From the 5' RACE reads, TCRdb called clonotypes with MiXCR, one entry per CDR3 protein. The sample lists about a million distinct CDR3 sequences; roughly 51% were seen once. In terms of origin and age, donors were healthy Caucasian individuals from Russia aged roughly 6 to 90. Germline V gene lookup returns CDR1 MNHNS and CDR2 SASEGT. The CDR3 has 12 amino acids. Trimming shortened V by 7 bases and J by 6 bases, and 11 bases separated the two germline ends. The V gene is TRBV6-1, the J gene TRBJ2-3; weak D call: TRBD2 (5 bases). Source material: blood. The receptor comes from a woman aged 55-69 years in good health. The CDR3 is CASTRGRDTQYF. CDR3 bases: TGTGCCAGCACACGGGGTAGGGATACGCAGTATTTT.